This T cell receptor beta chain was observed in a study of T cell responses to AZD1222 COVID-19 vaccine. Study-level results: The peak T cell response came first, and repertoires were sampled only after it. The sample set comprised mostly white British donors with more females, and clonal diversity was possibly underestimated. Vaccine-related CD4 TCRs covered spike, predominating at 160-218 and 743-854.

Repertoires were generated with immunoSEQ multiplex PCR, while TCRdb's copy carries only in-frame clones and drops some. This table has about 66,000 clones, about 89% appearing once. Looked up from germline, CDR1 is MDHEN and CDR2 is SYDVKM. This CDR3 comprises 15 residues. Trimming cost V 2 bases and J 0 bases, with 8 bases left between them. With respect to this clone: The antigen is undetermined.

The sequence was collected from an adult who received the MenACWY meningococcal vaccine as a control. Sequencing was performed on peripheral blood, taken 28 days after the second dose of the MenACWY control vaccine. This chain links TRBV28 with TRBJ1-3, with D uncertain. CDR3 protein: CASSLGGVSGNTIYF. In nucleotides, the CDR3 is TGTGCCAGCAGTTTAGGTGGAGTCTCTGGAAACACCATATATTTT.